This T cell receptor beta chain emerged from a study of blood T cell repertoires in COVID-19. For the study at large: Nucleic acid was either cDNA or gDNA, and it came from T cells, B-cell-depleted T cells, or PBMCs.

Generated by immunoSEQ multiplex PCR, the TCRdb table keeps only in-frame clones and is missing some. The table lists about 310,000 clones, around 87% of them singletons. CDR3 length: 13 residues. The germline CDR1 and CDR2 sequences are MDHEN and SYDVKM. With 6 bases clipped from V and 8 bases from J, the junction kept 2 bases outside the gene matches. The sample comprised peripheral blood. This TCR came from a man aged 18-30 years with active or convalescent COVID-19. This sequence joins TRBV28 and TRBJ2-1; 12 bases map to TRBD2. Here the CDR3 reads CASSGLAGYEQFF. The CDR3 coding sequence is TGTGCCAGCAGCGGACTAGCGGGATATGAGCAGTTCTTC.